Listed here are 20 T cell receptor beta chains from one sample, sequenced in a study of cytomegalovirus exposure and HLA in healthy donors (dated by TCRdb to 2015 to 2018). Libraries were made using the immunoSEQ multiplex PCR assay. A mixture of 60 forward primers for TCR Vbeta segments and 13 reverse primers for TCR Jbeta segments was used in the multiplex PCR. TCRdb's version of the immuneACCESS table is confined to in-frame rearrangements and falls short of the full clone set. An unresolved V gene accounts for under half of the shortfall where checked; the remainder is of unknown origin. Within this sample are roughly 190,000 clones, with 77% of them counted one time only. Approximately 2.1% of the sample lies in the top ten. Sequenced sample: PBMCs. All receptors come from a woman aged 25-40 years in good health and CMV-seropositive.

The chain joins TRBV11-2 to TRBJ1-1; D possibly corresponds to TRBD1 (6 bases). V was pared by 5 bases and J by 6 bases, with 22 bases between. The CDR3 consists of 16 residues. CDR1 is SGHAT, CDR2 FQNNGV, per germline. CDR3 loop: CASSGTRGFGRAEAFF. The DNA of the CDR3 is TGTGCCAGCAGCGGAACCAGGGGTTTTGGCAGGGCTGAAGCTTTCTTT.

The V call is TRBV5-4, the J call TRBJ2-2; possibly TRBD1 for D (5 bases). Germline V lookup: CDR1 SGHNT, CDR2 YYREEE (reference sequence). The CDR3 spans 13 residues. Trimming left V 6 bases short and J 2 bases short, with 8 bases between. Here the CDR3 DNA reads TGTGCCAGCAAAGACAGCAACACCGGGGAGCTGTTTTTT. As protein: CASKDSNTGELFF.

This clone was observed once. V and J are TRBV18 and TRBJ2-1; D is undetermined. The CDR3 covers 13 residues. The ends were cut back, 6 bases at V and 0 bases at J, with 6 bases in the middle. Germline values: CDR1 KGHSH, CDR2 LQKENI. CDR3 in DNA: TGTGCCAGCTCCCCGAGCTCCTACAATGAGCAGTTCTTC. Translation: CASSPSSYNEQFF.

The J gene is TRBJ1-6, the V gene TRBV7-9; 7 bases map to TRBD1. J lost 5 bases, V lost 5 bases, and 3 bases had no gene match. There are 14 residues in the CDR3. Germline loops: CDR1 SEHNR, CDR2 FQNEAQ (reference sequence). The CDR3 DNA follows: TGTGCCAGCAGCCGTACAGGGGATAATTCACCCCTCCACTTT. This codes for CASSRTGDNSPLHF.

This clone was seen a few times. The V and J genes are TRBV7-2 and TRBJ2-1; TRBD2 matches at 8 bases. The J segment lost 1 base and the V segment lost 5 bases, leaving 7 bases of the junction unmatched. The germline CDR1 and CDR2 sequences are SGHTA and FQGNSA. The CDR3 contains 16 residues. This CDR3 is CASSPQAGASYNEQFF. In DNA, the CDR3 is TGTGCCAGCAGCCCTCAAGCGGGAGCGTCCTACAATGAGCAGTTCTTC.

The V and J genes are TRBV6-6 and TRBJ1-1, with D perhaps TRBD1 (6 bases). There are 13 residues in the CDR3. Trimming shortened V by 6 bases and J by 5 bases, and 13 bases separated the two germline ends. Germline CDR1 is MNHNY and CDR2 is SVGAGI (reference sequence). The CDR3 loop reads CASRDTGLTEAFF. In DNA, the CDR3 is TGTGCCAGCAGGGACACAGGGTTAACTGAAGCTTTCTTT.

The gene calls are TRBV18 and TRBJ1-4; the D is unclear. This CDR3 is built from 13 residues. V dropped 6 bases and J dropped 5 bases, with 10 bases sitting between them. Germline V gene lookup returns CDR1 KGHSH and CDR2 LQKENI. The DNA of the CDR3 is TGTGCCAGCTCCCCCGCAGTGAATGAAAAACTGTTTTTT. Translation gives CASSPAVNEKLFF.

The chain uses TRBV29-1 and TRBJ1-5; D is uncertain. The CDR3 loop spans 12 amino acids. V was trimmed by 5 bases and J by 2 bases, leaving 7 bases between them. Germline CDR1 and CDR2: SQVTM and ANQGSEA. Here the CDR3 DNA reads TGCAGCGTTTCGGAGGGCAATCAGCCCCAGCATTTT. Translated, it gives CSVSEGNQPQHF.

The DNA for the CDR3 is TGTGCCAGCAGGCCTTCAGGGGGCTCTGGAAACACCATATATTTT. It encodes CASRPSGGSGNTIYF. V and J are TRBV6-6 and TRBJ1-3; 7 bases align to TRBD1. Trimming at V came to 6 bases and at J to 0 bases, leaving 5 bases not matched to a gene. The CDR3 totals 15 residues. Germline loops: CDR1 MNHNY, CDR2 SVGAGI (reference sequence).

The chain couples TRBV7-3 to TRBJ1-6; 12 nucleotides align to TRBD1. From germline, CDR1 is SGHTA and CDR2 FQGTGA. The junction had 6 bases not matched to a gene; V was cut back by 2 bases and J by 7 bases. The CDR3 length is 17 residues. This CDR3 reads CASSLWAGQGANSPLHF. The CDR3 DNA is TGTGCCAGCAGCTTATGGGCGGGACAGGGGGCGAATTCACCCCTCCACTTT.

V gene TRBV2 combines with J gene TRBJ2-1, with D uncertain. The length of the CDR3 is 14 residues. The V end lost 6 bases, the J end lost 0 bases, and 9 bases lay between the germline ends. The germline V gene has CDR1 SNHLY and CDR2 FYNNEI. DNA for the CDR3: TGTGCCAGCAGGCCGGTAAGCTCCTACAATGAGCAGTTCTTC. Protein product: CASRPVSSYNEQFF.

The J gene is TRBJ2-2, the V gene TRBV28, with 7 nucleotides matching TRBD2. The CDR3 extends over 15 amino acids. In germline, CDR1 is MDHEN, CDR2 SYDVKM. V lost 8 bases, J lost 5 bases, and 11 bases stayed unmatched. The DNA for the CDR3 is TGTGCCAGCCTCGGGTCAGCCGGGGGGACCGGGGAGCTGTTTTTT. Its protein product is CASLGSAGGTGELFF.

The rearrangement links TRBV5-8 to TRBJ2-3, with 10 bases lining up with TRBD2. CDR1 is SGHTS, CDR2 YDEGEE, per germline. J was trimmed by 10 bases and V by 4 bases; bases with no gene match: 6. CDR3 length: 13 residues. CDR3 amino acids: CASSILSGGPQYF. In DNA, the CDR3 is TGTGCCAGCAGCATCCTTAGCGGGGGGCCGCAGTATTTT.

The rearrangement uses TRBV30 and TRBJ1-1; D gene ambiguous. The CDR3 length is 13 residues. Germline V gives CDR1 GTSNPN, CDR2 SVGIG (reference sequence). V shed 4 bases and J shed 0 bases, with 9 bases lying between them. The CDR3 protein is CAWTEQLNTEAFF. The CDR3 DNA reads TGTGCCTGGACTGAACAGTTGAACACTGAAGCTTTCTTT. The full variable domain, completed using reference TRBV30 and TRBJ1-1, is SQTIHQWPATLVQPVGSPLSLECTVEGTSNPNLYWYRQAAGRGLQLLFYSVGIGQISSEVPQNLSASRPQDRQFILSSKKLLLSDSGFYLCAWTEQLNTEAFFGQGTRLTVV.

The V and J genes are TRBV11-3 and TRBJ2-2; D is perhaps TRBD2 (6 bases). Germline V gene lookup returns CDR1 SGHNT and CDR2 YENEEA. The CDR3 has 15 residues. V lost 2 bases and J lost 8, with 15 bases in between. The CDR3 DNA reads as TGTGCCAGCAGCTTACAGTCACTAGCATCAGGGGAGCTGTTTTTT. Its translation is CASSLQSLASGELFF.

The V and J genes are TRBV7-9 and TRBJ2-7; 7 nucleotides align to TRBD2. CDR3 length: 13 residues. The V segment lost 5 bases and the J segment 12 bases; nucleotides outside the gene matches: 13. CDR1 SEHNR and CDR2 FQNEAQ come from the germline V gene (reference sequence). The CDR3 nucleotides are TGTGCCAGCAGCCCCCTGGGGACTACGTCCCCGTACTTC. Residues: CASSPLGTTSPYF.

The chain uses TRBV18 and TRBJ1-2, with D perhaps TRBD1 (6 bases). Germline values: CDR1 KGHSH, CDR2 LQKENI. CDR3 length: 12 residues. Trimming left V 6 bases short and J 4 bases short, with 9 bases between. This CDR3 reads CASSGDIYGYTF. DNA for the CDR3: TGTGCCAGCTCCGGGGACATCTATGGCTACACCTTC.

J is TRBJ2-5 and V is TRBV30, with 7 bases matching TRBD2. The CDR3 is made up of 14 amino acids. V shed 2 bases and J 5 bases; nucleotides not matched to a gene: 8. The V gene's germline CDR1 is GTSNPN and CDR2 SVGIG (reference sequence). CDR3 loop: CAWSSGNRGETQYF. CDR3 DNA sequence: TGTGCCTGGAGTAGCGGGAACCGGGGGGAGACCCAGTACTTC.

This rearrangement joins TRBV5-6 to TRBJ2-1; 10 nucleotides align to TRBD2. The CDR3 contains 15 residues. V lost 4 bases, J lost 5 bases, and 6 bases stayed unmatched. The germline V gene has CDR1 SGHDT and CDR2 YYEEEE. CDR3 bases: TGTGCCAGCAGCGACCGGGGACTAGCGAACAATGAGCAGTTCTTC. Residues: CASSDRGLANNEQFF.

This clone was seen only once. The chain carries TRBV4-2 and TRBJ1-2, with D perhaps matching TRBD1 (6 bases). CDR3 length: 14 amino acids. Germline V CDR1 and CDR2: LGHNA, YNFKEQ. The V and J ends lost 3 bases and 1 base respectively, with 9 bases between them. CDR3 amino acids: CASSQGALNYGYTF. The CDR3, as DNA: TGTGCCAGCAGCCAGGGGGCCCTTAACTATGGCTACACCTTC.